Below, 23 T cell receptor beta chains from the same sample are listed, as sequenced in a study of glioma-infiltrating T cells. Amplification of TCR alpha and beta CDR3 regions from RNA used iRepertoire nested multiplex PCR. One entry per CDR3 protein, called by TCRdb with MiXCR from the multiplex PCR reads. Of 150,000 to 200,000 distinct CDR3 sequences in the sample, around 32% were seen once. Sequenced: glioma tissue, nonneoplastic brain tissue, or PBMCs (not recorded which). All receptors derive from a human donor with low-grade glioma or glioblastoma, undergoing nonglioma brain surgery, or in good health (not recorded which).

The V call is TRBV7-8, the J call TRBJ1-1; a possible D gene is TRBD1 (5 bases). CDR1 SGHVS and CDR2 FQNEAQ come from the germline V gene. Between the trimmed V and J ends, which lost 5 bases and 6 bases, there was a span of 25 bases. The CDR3 extends over 17 amino acids. The CDR3 DNA follows: TGTGCCAGCAGCGCAACAGGAGGGGCAGGCATCGTCGCTGAAGCTTTCTTT. Amino acid sequence: CASSATGGAGIVAEAFF.

This clonotype was seen ten or more times. A much larger clone lies one base from this, so it may be a read error. The J gene is TRBJ2-5, the V gene TRBV6-1; 9 nucleotides match TRBD2. J was trimmed by 7 bases and V by 6 bases; bases with no gene match: 15. The length of the CDR3 is 16 residues. Per the germline V gene, CDR1 is MNHNS and CDR2 is SASEGT. This CDR3 reads CASSARTAGGLGTQYF. The CDR3 nucleotides read TGTGCCAGCAGCGCTAGAACAGCGGGAGGCCTAGGGACCCAGTACTTC.

The table lists this clonotype with many counts. The genes are TRBV7-2 and TRBJ2-7; 15 nucleotides align to TRBD2. V lost 4 bases and J lost 5; bases outside the gene matches: 3. Germline V lookup: CDR1 SGHTA, CDR2 FQGNSA. The CDR3 consists of 15 residues. The DNA for the CDR3 is TGTGCCAGCAGCTCACGGACTAGCGGGAGGGACGAGCAGTACTTC. As protein: CASSSRTSGRDEQYF.

This clonotype was seen at least ten times. The CDR3 sequence is CASSQARGTDTQYF. The DNA of the CDR3 is TGTGCCAGCAGCCAAGCTCGGGGGACAGATACGCAGTATTTT. The rearrangement links TRBV14 to TRBJ2-3; maybe TRBD2 (6 bases). V shed 1 base and J shed 3 bases, with 8 bases lying between them. CDR3 size: 14 residues. Germline V lookup: CDR1 SGHDN, CDR2 FVKESK.

This clonotype was seen at least ten times. V gene TRBV2 combines with J gene TRBJ1-5; D remains ambiguous. The germline CDR1 and CDR2 sequences are SNHLY and FYNNEI. Trimming cost V 7 bases and J 0 bases, with 10 bases left between them. The CDR3 is 14 residues long. The CDR3 reads CASTSTNSNQPQHF. DNA of the CDR3: TGTGCCAGCACGAGCACAAATAGCAATCAGCCCCAGCATTTT.

A word on this clonotype: The junction and the germline gene differ at one end; a read error may be behind it. This chain uses TRBV6-2 or TRBV6-3 with TRBJ1-5; no clear D gene. CDR1 is MNHEY and CDR2 is SVGEGT in the germline V gene. The CDR3 extends over 11 amino acids. The CDR3 bases are TGTGCCGGCAGTTATGGTCAGCCCCAGCATTTT. Residues: CAGSYGQPQHF.

This clonotype has at least ten counts. The CDR3 sequence is CATSRERTFDEQYF. CDR3 DNA sequence: TGTGCCACCAGCAGAGAAAGGACGTTCGACGAGCAGTACTTC. This chain joins TRBV15 and TRBJ2-7; unclear D gene. This CDR3 region has 14 residues. The V end lost 0 bases, the J end lost 5 bases, and 11 bases lay between the germline ends. Per the germline V gene, CDR1 is LNHNV and CDR2 is YYDKDF (reference sequence).

Many counts were recorded for this clonotype. The chain combines TRBV20-1 with TRBJ2-1, with D possibly TRBD1 on 6 matching bases. Per the germline V gene, CDR1 is DFQATT and CDR2 is SNEGSKA (reference sequence). The CDR3 spans 13 residues. Trimming pared 6 bases from V and 1 base from J, leaving 10 bases between. The CDR3 nucleotides read TGCAGTGCACAGGGCCGTTCCTACAATGAGCAGTTCTTC. It translates to CSAQGRSYNEQFF.

This clonotype was counted ten times or more. CDR3 DNA: TGCAGTGCTAGAGTCCCGGGACAGGGGGCGCCGTGGACTGAAGCTTTCTTT. Protein sequence: CSARVPGQGAPWTEAFF. V is TRBV20-1 and J is TRBJ1-1, with TRBD1 matching 12 bases. Unmatched junction bases numbered 11, after V lost 1 base and J lost 5 bases. CDR3 size: 17 residues. Germline values: CDR1 DFQATT, CDR2 SNEGSKA (reference sequence).

This clonotype was found many times. The chain combines TRBV28 with TRBJ1-1, with a possible D match to TRBD1 (6 bases). The CDR3 runs to 15 residues. V was shortened by 3 bases and J by 5 bases, with 16 bases between the two germline ends. Germline lookup yields CDR1 MDHEN and CDR2 SYDVKM. The CDR3 here is CASSLSPTGRTEAFF. The CDR3 DNA follows: TGTGCCAGCAGTTTGTCGCCTACAGGGAGGACTGAAGCTTTCTTT. Together with reference TRBV28 and TRBJ1-1, the CDR3 gives the full variable domain: DVKVTQSSRYLVKRTGEKVFLECVQDMDHENMFWYRQDPGLGLRLIYFSYDVKMKEKGDIPEGYSVSREKKERFSLILESASTNQTSMYLCASSLSPTGRTEAFFGQGTRLTVV.

This clonotype has a count of ten or more. The genes are TRBV10-3 and TRBJ1-5; no reliable D call. V lost 5 bases and J lost 0, with 11 bases in between. This CDR3 is built from 15 residues. Germline-derived CDR1 and CDR2 are ENHRY and SYGVKD. The CDR3 loop is CAISSDGNSNQPQHF. CDR3 bases: TGTGCCATCAGTTCCGACGGAAATAGCAATCAGCCCCAGCATTTT.

This clonotype was observed many times. This chain uses TRBV20-1 with TRBJ2-5; 10 bases are shared with TRBD1. The germline CDR1 and CDR2 sequences are DFQATT and SNEGSKA (reference sequence). The CDR3 is 15 amino acids. V shed 4 bases and J 2 bases; nucleotides not matched to a gene: 7. In DNA, the CDR3 is TGCAGTGCTAAAGTCGGGACAGGGGAACAAGAGACCCAGTACTTC. Translating gives CSAKVGTGEQETQYF.

In its sample, this clonotype was seen many times. V gene TRBV15 combines with J gene TRBJ1-5; TRBD1 might be the D (5 bases). V lost 3 bases and J lost 5, with 23 bases in between. The CDR3 extends over 18 amino acids. The germline CDR1 and CDR2 sequences are LNHNV and YYDKDF (reference sequence). CDR3 amino acids: CATSSRKSGIKPDQPQHF. CDR3 DNA sequence: TGTGCCACCAGCAGCAGAAAATCAGGGATTAAGCCGGATCAGCCCCAGCATTTT.

With respect to this clonotype: Just one base apart from a much larger clone, this may be a read error. The chain recombines TRBV20-1 with TRBJ2-6; 8 positions agree with TRBD1. Germline values: CDR1 DFQATT, CDR2 SNEGSKA (reference sequence). The V gene end was trimmed by 7 bases and the J gene end by 2 bases; junction bases not matched to a gene: 7. The CDR3 runs to 15 residues. CDR3 sequence: CSVTDRVTGANVLTF. Here the CDR3 DNA reads TGCAGTGTTACGGACAGGGTGACTGGGGCCAACGTCCTGACTTTC.

This clonotype was seen repeatedly, ten times or more. The chain has TRBV5-1 and TRBJ2-7; D uncertain. Looked up from germline, CDR1 is SGHRS and CDR2 is YFSETQ. This CDR3 region has 13 residues. Deletions cut 1 base from V and 7 bases from J, with 12 bases between. CDR3 bases: TGCGCCAGCAGCTTGAATTCCGCTGGTGAGCAGTACTTC. Amino acid sequence: CASSLNSAGEQYF.

This clonotype was seen only a few times. CDR3 loop: CSACLLAGDGNEQFF. CDR3 bases: TGCAGCGCTTGCTTGCTAGCGGGAGATGGAAATGAGCAGTTCTTC. The chain couples TRBV29-1 to TRBJ2-1, with 10 bases aligning to TRBD2. Germline CDR1 and CDR2: SQVTM and ANQGSEA. V trimming: 7 bases; J trimming: 7 bases; junction bases outside the gene matches: 13. The CDR3 runs to 15 residues.

The J gene is TRBJ1-4, the V gene TRBV11-2; 7 nucleotides line up with TRBD1. The CDR3 length is 14 residues. Germline assignment: CDR1 SGHAT and CDR2 FQNNGV. With V trimmed by 5 bases and J by 8 bases, 8 bases remained unmatched. CDR3 sequence (DNA): TGTGCCAGCAGCCCGGGGACAGTTAGCGAAAAACTGTTTTTT. As protein: CASSPGTVSEKLFF. The full variable domain, rest sourced from reference TRBV11-2 and TRBJ1-4, is EAGVAQSPRYKIIEKRQSVAFWCNPISGHATLYWYQQILGQGPKLLIQFQNNGVVDDSQLPKDRFSAERLKGVDSTLKIQPAKLEDSAVYLCASSPGTVSEKLFFGSGTQLSVL.

Concerning this clonotype itself: A much larger clone differs from this one at a single base, so this may be a read error. The DNA of the CDR3 is TGCAGTGCTAGAGTTGGGACGGGGGGGAACACCGGGGAGCTGTTTTTT. This gives the protein CSARVGTGGNTGELFF. V usage is TRBV20-1 and J usage is TRBJ2-2; 7 bases match TRBD2. Germline values: CDR1 DFQATT, CDR2 SNEGSKA (reference sequence). The V gene end was trimmed by 1 base and the J gene end by 1 base; junction bases not matched to a gene: 6. CDR3 length: 16 residues.

The table lists this clonotype with a few counts. The chain recombines TRBV11-2 with TRBJ1-1; 12 bases match TRBD1. The trim removed 5 bases at V and 5 bases at J, leaving 9 bases unmatched. Germline CDR1 is SGHAT and CDR2 is FQNNGV. This CDR3 contains 16 residues. In DNA form, the CDR3 reads TGTGCCAGCAGCACCCCCCGGGACAGGGGGCGAACTGAAGCTTTCTTT. Its protein product is CASSTPRDRGRTEAFF.

This clonotype was counted at least ten times. V gene TRBV27 combines with J gene TRBJ2-7, with TRBD2 identical over 10 bases. CDR1 is MNHEY and CDR2 is SMNVEV in the germline V gene (reference sequence). The V gene end was trimmed by 5 bases and the J gene end by 5 bases; junction bases not matched to a gene: 12. This CDR3 contains 16 residues. Written as DNA, the CDR3 is TGTGCCAGCAGTACCCGAGGTAGCGGGAGGCAGGACGAGCAGTACTTC. It encodes CASSTRGSGRQDEQYF.

Many counts were recorded for this clonotype. The chain is built from TRBV6-1 and TRBJ2-7; possibly TRBD1 for D (6 bases). The CDR3 totals 13 residues. Trimming removed 6 bases at V and 7 bases at J, with 16 bases between. The germline gives CDR1 MNHNS, CDR2 SASEGT. For the CDR3, the DNA is TGTGCCAGCAGCCAGACTCAGGGGTGGGAGCAGTACTTC. It encodes CASSQTQGWEQYF.

The gene calls are TRBV7-2 and TRBJ2-5; D is perhaps TRBD2 (6 bases). Trimming cost V 5 bases and J 1 base, with 11 bases left between them. The CDR3 spans 14 residues. Germline assignment: CDR1 SGHTA and CDR2 FQGNSA. This CDR3 reads CASSDRTTQETQYF. CDR3 coding DNA: TGTGCCAGCAGCGACCGGACTACCCAAGAGACCCAGTACTTC.

The chain links TRBV5-6 to TRBJ2-7, with D uncertain. V lost 2 bases and J 2 bases, leaving 11 bases between the germline ends. This CDR3 is 14 amino acids long. Germline-derived CDR1 and CDR2 are SGHDT and YYEEEE. The CDR3 nucleotides are TGTGCCAGCAGCTTCGGCAGACCAACCTACGAGCAGTACTTC. As protein: CASSFGRPTYEQYF.